There are a few counts of the clone carrying this TCR beta chain. Its antigen is still unknown. The germline V gene has CDR1 SGHTA and CDR2 FQGTGA. V dropped 4 bases and J dropped 3 bases, with 9 bases sitting between them. There are 13 residues in the CDR3. The data stem from a study of tumor and adjacent non-tumor tissue in lung cancer. Study details: About 4.17 million productive TCRbeta reads were obtained per sample on average.

A modified ARM-PCR protocol with three rounds of nested PCR amplified TCRbeta. One entry per CDR3 protein results from TCRdb running MiXCR on the multiplex PCR reads. The sample contains some 80,000 distinct CDR3 sequences, approximately 82% of which appear only once. Findings of the study overall: In normal lung, the top 100 clones were significantly more dominant than in tumor. Significantly higher TCR diversity was found in tumor than normal lung.

No cell sorting was done before RNA was extracted from the tissue. More than 3 cm separated this lung sample from the edge of the tumor. What was sequenced was distant non-tumor lung tissue. The sequence was collected from a man in his 70s with non-small cell lung cancer. V gene TRBV7-3 combines with J gene TRBJ1-1; D is unresolved. CDR3 sequence (DNA): TGTGCCAGCAGCTCCATTGGGGACACTGAAGCTTTCTTT. This sequence encodes CASSSIGDTEAFF.